The 29 T cell receptor beta chains in this list originate from one sample, sequenced in a study of blood T cell repertoires in COVID-19. The data were produced by immunoSEQ multiplex PCR, yet TCRdb's version contains in-frame clones alone and is incomplete. The sample includes over 150,000 clones, 65% to 85% seen only once; the top ten take roughly 3.2%. The specimen was PBMCs or T cells enriched from blood (not recorded which). All receptors derive from a woman aged 25-40 years who had recovered from COVID-19.

CDR3 residues: CASTQGKSSYNEQFF. The CDR3, as DNA: TGTGCCAGTACACAGGGTAAGAGCTCCTACAATGAGCAGTTCTTC. The rearrangement joins TRBV19 to TRBJ2-1; D perhaps matches TRBD1 (6 bases). Germline CDR1 LNHDA, CDR2 SQIVND (reference sequence). The germline V and J ends were trimmed by 7 bases and 0 bases, with 13 bases remaining between them. CDR3 length: 15 residues.

This chain links TRBV7-3 with TRBJ2-5, with a possible D match to TRBD2 (6 bases). The CDR3 covers 16 residues. Trimming removed 0 bases from V and 5 bases from J, with 16 bases in between. Germline V CDR1 and CDR2: SGHTA, FQGTGA. The CDR3 coding sequence is TGTGCCAGCAGCTTAACGGGACTGCGAGGGTCGGAGACCCAGTACTTC. This encodes CASSLTGLRGSETQYF.

This chain links TRBV5-6 with TRBJ1-1, with D maybe TRBD1 (6 bases). Trimming removed 6 bases from V and 3 bases from J, with 15 bases in between. The CDR3 totals 14 residues. In germline, CDR1 is SGHDT, CDR2 YYEEEE. Here the CDR3 DNA reads TGTGCCAGCACCCCCGGGGGGGCGGACACTGAAGCTTTCTTT. Translating gives CASTPGGADTEAFF.

The CDR3 region is CASSLGGGPTFRFNTEAFF. DNA for the CDR3: TGTGCCAGCAGCTTAGGGGGGGGCCCAACCTTCAGATTCAACACTGAAGCTTTCTTT. V is TRBV11-2 and J is TRBJ1-1; D is possibly TRBD1 (6 bases). Trimming took 1 base from V and 2 from J, leaving 23 bases between them. The germline CDR1 and CDR2 sequences are SGHAT and FQNNGV. The CDR3 has 19 amino acids.

Here the CDR3 reads CASSSSGSDTQYF. CDR3 nucleotide sequence: TGTGCCAGCAGTTCTAGCGGGAGTGATACGCAGTATTTT. The gene calls are TRBV12-3 or TRBV12-4 and TRBJ2-3; TRBD2 matches 10 bases. J lost 6 bases, V lost 4 bases, and 1 base had no gene match. The CDR3 sequence is 13 residues long.

The rearrangement uses TRBV28 and TRBJ2-7; 10 bases agree with TRBD1. J was trimmed by 3 bases and V by 8 bases; bases with no gene match: 4. Germline CDR1 is MDHEN and CDR2 is SYDVKM. The CDR3 runs 13 residues. Written as DNA, the CDR3 is TGTGCCAGCCTAGGACAGGGGGGCTACGAGCAGTACTTC. It encodes CASLGQGGYEQYF.

The chain carries TRBV9 and TRBJ2-1; D call uncertain. Between the trimmed V and J ends, which lost 0 bases and 0 bases, there was a span of 10 bases. Per germline, CDR1 SGDLS and CDR2 YYNGEE. The CDR3 covers 16 residues. This chain's CDR3 is CASSVGPGSSYNEQFF. CDR3 DNA: TGTGCCAGCAGCGTAGGACCGGGTAGCTCCTACAATGAGCAGTTCTTC.

This rearrangement joins TRBV7-9 to TRBJ2-1; D possibly corresponds to TRBD1 (5 bases). The CDR3 has 16 residues. CDR1 is SEHNR, CDR2 FQNEAQ, per germline (reference sequence). The ends were cut back, 4 bases at V and 8 bases at J, with 21 bases in the middle. CDR3 sequence: CASSSGAELRPYEQFF. The CDR3 DNA sequence: TGTGCCAGCAGCTCTGGGGCAGAACTCCGACCTTATGAGCAGTTCTTC.

V gene TRBV4-1 combines with J gene TRBJ2-5, with D perhaps matching TRBD2 (5 bases). CDR1 and CDR2 (germline): MGHRA, YSYEKL. Trimming took 0 bases from V and 7 from J, leaving 21 bases between them. The CDR3 is 17 amino acids. The CDR3 DNA follows: TGCGCCAGCAGCCAAGAGCAGTCCCCAGTCCTCGCGGGGACCCAGTACTTC. Translation: CASSQEQSPVLAGTQYF.

The V call is TRBV28, the J call TRBJ1-1; maybe TRBD1 (6 bases). Per germline, CDR1 MDHEN and CDR2 SYDVKM. CDR3 size: 14 residues. Deletions cut 2 bases from V and 3 bases from J, with 10 bases between. CDR3 DNA sequence: TGTGCCAGCAGTTTAACAGGGAGCGACACTGAAGCTTTCTTT. Its translation is CASSLTGSDTEAFF. Full variable domain (missing parts from reference TRBV28 and TRBJ1-1): DVKVTQSSRYLVKRTGEKVFLECVQDMDHENMFWYRQDPGLGLRLIYFSYDVKMKEKGDIPEGYSVSREKKERFSLILESASTNQTSMYLCASSLTGSDTEAFFGQGTRLTVV.

The chain couples TRBV7-6 to TRBJ2-5, with 8 bases aligning to TRBD1. V gave up 4 bases and J gave up 4 bases; unmatched junction bases: 5. CDR3 length equals 14 residues. Germline assignment: CDR1 SGHVS and CDR2 FNYEAQ. CDR3 residues: CASSSSTGVETQYF. CDR3 nucleotide sequence: TGTGCCAGCAGCTCTTCGACAGGGGTAGAGACCCAGTACTTC.

The J gene is TRBJ1-2, the V gene TRBV6-5; 7 positions match TRBD1. CDR1 is MNHEY, CDR2 SVGAGI, per germline. The length of the CDR3 is 12 residues. The V segment lost 8 bases and the J segment 2 bases; nucleotides outside the gene matches: 2. The CDR3 reads CASPGQNYGYTF. CDR3 DNA: TGTGCCAGCCCGGGACAGAACTATGGCTACACCTTC.

The chain is built from TRBV19 and TRBJ2-3, with a possible D match to TRBD1 (7 bases). Germline V gene lookup returns CDR1 LNHDA and CDR2 SQIVND (reference sequence). The ends were cut back, 7 bases at V and 4 bases at J, with 12 bases in the middle. This CDR3 has 13 amino acids. This chain's CDR3 is CASIGGGPDTQYF. CDR3 sequence (DNA): TGTGCCAGTATTGGAGGGGGCCCAGATACGCAGTATTTT.

The rearrangement joins TRBV18 to TRBJ1-5; possible D gene TRBD1, 6 bases. Trimming left V 3 bases short and J 4 bases short, with 16 bases between. The CDR3 covers 16 residues. The V gene's germline CDR1 is KGHSH and CDR2 LQKENI. CDR3 sequence: CASSPVGTGLNQPQHF. In DNA form, the CDR3 reads TGTGCCAGCTCACCTGTGGGTACAGGGTTGAATCAGCCCCAGCATTTT.

This sequence joins TRBV19 and TRBJ1-5; tentatively, D is TRBD1 (5 bases). V lost 4 bases to trimming and J lost 4 bases, with 20 bases between them. Germline loops: CDR1 LNHDA, CDR2 SQIVND (reference sequence). The CDR3 spans 17 residues. The CDR3 DNA follows: TGTGCCAGTAGTACCGAGCGTTCCAGGGCCTTAAATCAGCCCCAGCATTTT. Protein product: CASSTERSRALNQPQHF. The full variable domain, in which reference TRBV19 and TRBJ1-5 provide the parts outside the CDR3, is DGGITQSPKYLFRKEGQNVTLSCEQNLNHDAMYWYRQDPGQGLRLIYYSQIVNDFQKGDIAEGYSVSREKKESFPLTVTSAQKNPTAFYLCASSTERSRALNQPQHFGDGTRLSIL.

The V gene is TRBV7-8, the J gene TRBJ2-1; 9 bases match TRBD2. V shed 5 bases, J shed 4 bases, and the junction held 9 bases outside the gene matches. CDR1 and CDR2 (germline): SGHVS, FQNEAQ. The CDR3 runs to 16 residues. This chain's CDR3 is CASSTSPGLAYNEQFF. The CDR3 bases are TGTGCCAGCAGCACGAGTCCGGGACTAGCATACAATGAGCAGTTCTTC. Supplemented by reference TRBV7-8 and TRBJ2-1, the full variable domain reads GAGVSQSPRYKVAKRGQDVALRCDPISGHVSLFWYQQALGQGPEFLTYFQNEAQLDKSGLPSDRFFAERPEGSVSTLKIQRTQQEDSAVYLCASSTSPGLAYNEQFFGPGTRLTVL.

The genes are TRBV4-2 and TRBJ2-1; D is unclear. Germline V CDR1 and CDR2: LGHNA, YNFKEQ. The length of the CDR3 is 17 residues. The ends were cut back, 0 bases at V and 0 bases at J, with 12 bases in the middle. This CDR3 reads CASSQDPQTSSYNEQFF. In DNA form, the CDR3 reads TGTGCCAGCAGCCAAGATCCTCAAACGAGCTCCTACAATGAGCAGTTCTTC.

This clone was found a few times. The rearrangement joins TRBV19 to TRBJ1-5, with 11 bases fitting TRBD1. In germline, CDR1 is LNHDA, CDR2 SQIVND (reference sequence). The CDR3 runs to 14 residues. V shed 3 bases and J 7 bases; nucleotides not matched to a gene: 2. Written as DNA, the CDR3 is TGTGCCAGTAGTATGGGGACAGGGGGGCAGCCCCAGCATTTT. Amino acids: CASSMGTGGQPQHF.

V gene TRBV5-1 combines with J gene TRBJ2-3; 7 bases are a match to TRBD1. V shed 5 bases, J shed 6 bases, and the junction held 6 bases outside the gene matches. This CDR3 is 13 amino acids long. Germline V gene data show CDR1 as SGHRS and CDR2 as YFSETQ. This chain's CDR3 is CASRLQGSDTQYF. Written as DNA, the CDR3 is TGCGCCAGCAGACTACAGGGGTCCGATACGCAGTATTTT. The full variable domain, in which reference TRBV5-1 and TRBJ2-3 provide the parts outside the CDR3, is KAGVTQTPRYLIKTRGQQVTLSCSPISGHRSVSWYQQTPGQGLQFLFEYFSETQRNKGNFPGRFSGRQFSNSRSEMNVSTLELGDSALYLCASRLQGSDTQYFGPGTRLTVL.

In its sample, this clone was seen once. The chain employs TRBV7-2 and TRBJ1-5, with D possibly TRBD1 on 6 matching bases. The CDR3 is 15 residues long. Germline V lookup: CDR1 SGHTA, CDR2 FQGNSA. Trimming removed 0 bases at V and 3 bases at J, with 9 bases between. DNA for the CDR3: TGTGCCAGCAGCTTAGCAGGGGGTAACAATCAGCCCCAGCATTTT. This encodes CASSLAGGNNQPQHF.

This chain joins TRBV24-1 and TRBJ2-3, with D possibly TRBD2 on 6 matching bases. Trimming took off 0 bases at V and 2 bases at J, with 8 bases between the two ends. Per the germline V gene, CDR1 is KGHDR and CDR2 is SFDVKD. CDR3 length: 15 residues. Here the CDR3 DNA reads TGTGCCACCAGTGATTTGGGAGGGATCACAGATACGCAGTATTTT. Its translation: CATSDLGGITDTQYF.

The CDR3 nucleotides read TGTGCCAGCAGCCCCTCCGGGACTACCCATGAGCAGTTCTTC. Its protein product is CASSPSGTTHEQFF. J is TRBJ2-1 and V is TRBV7-9; TRBD2 agrees at 7 bases. V lost 5 bases, J lost 8 bases, and 9 bases stayed unmatched. Germline CDR1 SEHNR, CDR2 FQNEAQ (reference sequence). The CDR3 covers 14 residues.

J is TRBJ1-2 and V is TRBV5-1, with 7 bases identical to TRBD1. Per germline, CDR1 SGHRS and CDR2 YFSETQ. The V gene end was trimmed by 0 bases and the J gene end by 7 bases; junction bases not matched to a gene: 9. The CDR3 extends over 15 amino acids. The CDR3, as DNA: TGCGCCAGCAGCTTGGCCACGACAGGGTACTCTGGCTACACCTTC. It is translated as CASSLATTGYSGYTF.

This clone was counted only a few times. The chain couples TRBV19 to TRBJ1-2; possibly TRBD1 for D (6 bases). CDR1 is LNHDA and CDR2 is SQIVND in the germline V gene (reference sequence). The CDR3 totals 15 residues. Trimming stripped 7 bases from V and 4 bases from J, with 19 bases between. This CDR3 is CASTPRGGHTYGYTF. The CDR3 bases are TGTGCCAGTACCCCCAGAGGGGGACACACCTATGGCTACACCTTC.

The chain has TRBV27 and TRBJ2-1; TRBD2 aligns across 12 bases. The CDR3 covers 21 residues. The germline CDR1 and CDR2 sequences are MNHEY and SMNVEV (reference sequence). Germline trimming cut 0 bases from V and 7 bases from J; bases unmatched to any gene: 19. The CDR3 reads CASSLSGLSSASGRARNEQFF. The CDR3 nucleotides read TGTGCCAGCAGTTTATCCGGCCTTTCGAGTGCTAGCGGGAGGGCCAGGAATGAGCAGTTCTTC.

The V gene is TRBV29-1, the J gene TRBJ1-3; D may be TRBD1 (5 bases). Germline V lookup: CDR1 SQVTM, CDR2 ANQGSEA. The germline V and J ends were trimmed by 2 bases and 4 bases, with 24 bases remaining between them. The CDR3 is 18 amino acids. Here the CDR3 reads CSVETSRGGVSFGNTIYF. Here the CDR3 DNA reads TGCAGCGTTGAAACTTCAAGAGGAGGGGTCTCATTCGGAAACACCATATATTTT.

The chain couples TRBV3-1 (or the pseudogene TRBV3-2) to TRBJ1-1; D gene uncertain. V dropped 1 base and J dropped 7 bases, with 10 bases sitting between them. Germline V gives CDR1 LGHDT, CDR2 YNNKEL (reference sequence). The CDR3 spans 13 residues. As DNA, the CDR3 is TGTGCCAGCAGCCAAGTAGCACGCGATGAAGCTTTCTTT. Translating gives CASSQVARDEAFF.

V gene TRBV24-1 combines with J gene TRBJ2-3, with D perhaps matching TRBD2 (5 bases). From germline, CDR1 is KGHDR and CDR2 SFDVKD. V lost 1 base and J lost 3, with 13 bases in between. The CDR3 is 16 residues long. The CDR3 protein is CATSDLLSGETDTQYF. CDR3 nucleotide sequence: TGTGCCACCAGTGATTTATTAAGCGGAGAGACAGATACGCAGTATTTT.

This clone turned up a few times. CDR3 in amino acids: CASSLRQVSYGYTF. The CDR3 DNA is TGTGCCAGCAGTTTGAGACAGGTTTCATATGGCTACACCTTC. J is TRBJ1-2 and V is TRBV28; a possible D gene is TRBD1 (6 bases). V lost 3 bases, J lost 5 bases, and 13 bases lay in between. The CDR3 consists of 14 residues. Germline values: CDR1 MDHEN, CDR2 SYDVKM.